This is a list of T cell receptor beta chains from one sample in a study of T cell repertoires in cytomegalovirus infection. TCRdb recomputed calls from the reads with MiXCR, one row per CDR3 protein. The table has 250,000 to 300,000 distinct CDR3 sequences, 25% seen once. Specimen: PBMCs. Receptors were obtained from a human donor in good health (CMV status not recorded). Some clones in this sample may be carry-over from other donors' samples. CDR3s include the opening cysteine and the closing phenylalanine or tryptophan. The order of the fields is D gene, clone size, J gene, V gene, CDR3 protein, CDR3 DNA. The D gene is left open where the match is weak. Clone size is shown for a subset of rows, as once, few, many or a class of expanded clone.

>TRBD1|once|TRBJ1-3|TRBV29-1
CSVVQGTGNTIYF
TGCAGCGTTGTACAGGGGACCGGAAACACCATATATTTT
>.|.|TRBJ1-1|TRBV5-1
CASSLLQGRTSEAFF
TGCGCCAGCAGCTTGTTACAGGGACGGACAAGTGAAGCTTTCTTT
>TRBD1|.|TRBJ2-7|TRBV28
CASSFGRGRNEQYF
TGTGCCAGCAGTTTCGGCAGGGGGCGGAACGAGCAGTACTTC
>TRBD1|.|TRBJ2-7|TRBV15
CATSRGGQGKSEQYF
TGTGCCACCAGCAGAGGCGGACAGGGGAAGAGCGAGCAGTACTTC
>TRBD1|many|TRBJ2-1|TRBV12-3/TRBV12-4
CASALDRGADEQFF
TGTGCCAGTGCCCTCGACAGGGGGGCCGATGAGCAGTTCTTC
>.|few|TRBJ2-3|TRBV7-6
CASSLEGRGTDTQYF
TGTGCCAGCAGCTTAGAGGGCAGGGGCACAGATACGCAGTATTTT
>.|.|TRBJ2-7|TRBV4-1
CASSQESGVGIYEQYF
TGCGCCAGCAGCCAAGAGTCAGGGGTTGGAATTTACGAGCAGTACTTC
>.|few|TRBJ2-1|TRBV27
CASSSHPGVPFF
TGTGCCAGCAGTTCCCACCCAGGGGTTCCGTTCTTC
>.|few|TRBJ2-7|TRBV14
CASSQDTGPRREQYF
TGTGCCAGCAGCCAAGATACAGGGCCGAGGAGAGAGCAGTACTTC
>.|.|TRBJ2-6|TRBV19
CASSITRTDSGANVLTF
TGTGCCAGTAGTATAACCCGGACAGACTCTGGGGCCAACGTCCTGACTTTC
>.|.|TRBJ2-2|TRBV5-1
CASSFDRATGELFF
TGCGCCAGCAGCTTTGACAGAGCCACCGGGGAGCTGTTTTTT
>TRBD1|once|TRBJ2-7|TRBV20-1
CSAEDPGTGNYEQYF
TGCAGTGCCGAGGACCCCGGGACAGGCAACTACGAGCAGTACTTC
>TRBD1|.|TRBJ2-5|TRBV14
CASSQRQGPQETQYF
TGTGCCAGCAGCCAAAGACAGGGCCCCCAAGAGACCCAGTACTTC
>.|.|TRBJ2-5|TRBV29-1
CSVEVAGWGETQYF
TGCAGCGTTGAGGTGGCCGGCTGGGGAGAGACCCAGTACTTC
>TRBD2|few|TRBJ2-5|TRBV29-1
CSVSGGANPQETQYF
TGCAGCGTTAGCGGGGGGGCCAATCCCCAAGAGACCCAGTACTTC
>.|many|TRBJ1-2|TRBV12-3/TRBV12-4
CASSPLGSGYTF
TGTGCCAGCAGTCCGTTGGGTTCTGGCTACACCTTC
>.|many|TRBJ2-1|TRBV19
CASSIDNGGPYNEQFF
TGTGCCAGTAGTATCGATAACGGGGGGCCTTACAATGAGCAGTTCTTC
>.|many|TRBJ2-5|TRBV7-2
CASRLTSSLYETQYF
TGTGCCAGCAGACTAACTAGCAGCCTCTATGAGACCCAGTACTTC
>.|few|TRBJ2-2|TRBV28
CASSHPGARTGELFF
TGTGCCAGCAGTCACCCGGGGGCTCGAACCGGGGAGCTGTTTTTT
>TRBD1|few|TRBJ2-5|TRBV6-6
CASSYRQGTQYF
TGTGCCAGCAGTTACAGACAGGGAACCCAGTACTTC
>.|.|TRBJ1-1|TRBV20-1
CSATLGGVSQRGTEAFF
TGCAGTGCCACCCTCGGGGGGGTGAGCCAACGAGGGACTGAAGCTTTCTTT
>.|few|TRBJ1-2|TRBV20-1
CSTYMGNYGYTF
TGCAGTACCTACATGGGTAACTATGGCTACACCTTC
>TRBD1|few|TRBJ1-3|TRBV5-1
CASSASTGFGNTIYF
TGCGCCAGCAGCGCGTCGACAGGGTTTGGAAACACCATATATTTT
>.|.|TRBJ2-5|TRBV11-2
CASSLYRKETQYF
TGTGCCAGCAGCTTATATCGGAAAGAGACCCAGTACTTC
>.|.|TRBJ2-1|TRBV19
CASSIGEAVGQFF
TGTGCCAGTAGTATAGGCGAGGCAGTAGGGCAGTTCTTC
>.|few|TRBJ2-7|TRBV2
CASSERDEQYF
TGTGCCAGCAGTGAGAGGGATGAGCAGTACTTC
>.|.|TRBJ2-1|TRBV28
CASSLFASGSTNEQFF
TGTGCCAGCAGTTTATTTGCGAGCGGGTCTACCAATGAGCAGTTCTTC
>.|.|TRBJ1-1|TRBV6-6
CASSTGQRSEAFF
TGTGCCAGCAGTACAGGGCAAAGGTCTGAAGCTTTCTTT
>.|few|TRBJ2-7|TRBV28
CASSLSRESEQYF
TGTGCCAGCAGTTTATCCCGGGAGTCCGAGCAGTACTTC
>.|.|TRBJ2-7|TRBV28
CASSSPGGPRSYEQYF
TGTGCCAGCAGTTCCCCAGGGGGGCCCCGCTCCTACGAGCAGTACTTC
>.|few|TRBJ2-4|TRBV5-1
CASSLDNYKNIQYF
TGCGCCAGCAGCTTGGATAACTATAAAAACATTCAGTACTTC
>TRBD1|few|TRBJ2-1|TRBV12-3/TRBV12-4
CASSLKGTGGVGQFF
TGTGCCAGCAGTTTAAAAGGGACAGGGGGGGTTGGGCAGTTCTTC
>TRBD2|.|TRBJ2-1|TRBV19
CASSIQRDYNEQFF
TGTGCCAGTAGTATCCAGCGGGACTACAATGAGCAGTTCTTC
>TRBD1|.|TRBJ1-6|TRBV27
CASSLRTGSSYNSPLHF
TGTGCCAGCAGTCTGAGGACAGGTAGCTCCTATAATTCACCCCTCCACTTT
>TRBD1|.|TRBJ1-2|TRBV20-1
CSARDLTGVYGYTF
TGCAGTGCTAGAGACCTGACAGGGGTCTATGGCTACACCTTC
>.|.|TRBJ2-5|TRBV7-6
CASSLWHGRIQETQYF
TGTGCCAGCAGCCTATGGCATGGGCGTATACAAGAGACCCAGTACTTC
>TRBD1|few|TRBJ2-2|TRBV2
CASRRTGGAGELFF
TGTGCCAGCAGGAGGACAGGGGGAGCCGGGGAGCTGTTTTTT
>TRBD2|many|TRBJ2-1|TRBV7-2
CASSLGRASGRRLFF
TGTGCCAGCAGCTTAGGGAGGGCTAGCGGGAGAAGGTTATTCTTC
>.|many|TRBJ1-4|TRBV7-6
CASSKGAGQGGEKLFF
TGTGCCAGCAGCAAAGGAGCGGGGCAGGGAGGCGAAAAACTGTTTTTT
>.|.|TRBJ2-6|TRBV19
CASRSTVSGANVLTF
TGTGCCAGTAGGTCCACCGTCTCTGGGGCCAACGTCCTGACTTTC